These 27 T cell receptor beta chains were all obtained from the same sample, sequenced in a study of CD8+CD57+ T cells in acquired aplastic anemia. The template for TCR beta VDJ and CDR3 sequence profiling was genomic DNA. TCRdb itself ran the reads through MiXCR, one entry per CDR3 protein. The sample includes approximately 180,000 distinct CDR3 sequences, 55% to 65% of them seen just once. By flow cytometry, patients selected for sequencing had shown an expansion of CD8+CD57+ cells. Sequencing input: sorted CD4+, CD8+, or CD8+CD57+ T cells (not recorded which) from PBMCs. These receptors all come from a human donor with aplastic anemia.

This clonotype was seen a handful of times. CDR3 sequence reads: CASSERGQGDGYTF. DNA for the CDR3: TGTGCCAGCAGTGAACGGGGACAGGGGGATGGCTACACCTTC. The rearrangement links TRBV25-1 to TRBJ1-2; 11 nucleotides agree with TRBD1. CDR1 is MGHDK, CDR2 SYGVNS, per germline. The CDR3 loop spans 14 amino acids. The V gene end was trimmed by 2 bases and the J gene end by 6 bases; junction bases not matched to a gene: 2.

The chain links TRBV13 to TRBJ2-3; 11 positions agree with TRBD1. CDR1 and CDR2 from the germline V gene are PRHDT and FYEKMQ (reference sequence). Losses at the gene ends were 5 bases for V and 0 bases for J; bases not matched to a gene: 16. The CDR3 contains 20 residues. The CDR3 bases are TGTGCCAGCAGCCCGCGAGAATTCCGGGACAGGGGGGTAAGCACAGATACGCAGTATTTT. Protein product: CASSPREFRDRGVSTDTQYF.

The sample holds one count of this clonotype. Germline is not matched at one junction end, which may reflect a read error. The gene calls are TRBV5-5 and TRBJ1-1; 7 bases are a match to TRBD1. Germline assignment: CDR1 SGHKS and CDR2 YYEKEE (reference sequence). The CDR3 consists of 19 residues. CDR3 sequence reads: CASSLAGVTGIGKYTEAFF. CDR3 coding DNA: TGCGCCAGCAGCTTGGCTGGTGTGACAGGGATAGGAAAATACACTGAAGCTTTCTTT.

This clonotype was seen more than once but under ten times. The gene calls are TRBV10-3 and TRBJ1-1; D perhaps matches TRBD1 (5 bases). The CDR3 runs to 15 residues. The germline V gene encodes CDR1 ENHRY and CDR2 SYGVKD. Trimming took off 3 bases at V and 3 bases at J, with 14 bases between the two ends. The CDR3 region is CAISESGARDTEAFF. The DNA for the CDR3 is TGTGCCATCAGTGAATCTGGGGCTCGCGACACTGAAGCTTTCTTT.

The chain carries TRBV5-8 and TRBJ2-2, with a possible D match to TRBD1 (6 bases). The CDR3 totals 15 residues. In germline, CDR1 is SGHTS, CDR2 YDEGEE. The V end lost 3 bases, the J end lost 1 base, and 10 bases lay between the germline ends. The CDR3 region is CASSSPRGNTGELFF. The CDR3 nucleotides are TGTGCCAGCAGCTCCCCCAGGGGGAACACCGGGGAGCTGTTTTTT.

The rearrangement links TRBV19 to TRBJ2-7; D is tentatively TRBD1 or TRBD2 (5 bases each). The CDR3 consists of 14 residues. The germline V gene encodes CDR1 LNHDA and CDR2 SQIVND (reference sequence). Trimming pared 3 bases from V and 5 bases from J, leaving 14 bases between. The CDR3 here is CASSMSGTGHEQYF. The CDR3 DNA is TGTGCCAGTAGTATGTCGGGGACGGGCCACGAGCAGTACTTC.

This chain's CDR3 is CSVPRGPELFF. CDR3 bases: TGCAGCGTTCCCAGGGGCCCGGAGCTGTTTTTT. This chain connects TRBV29-1 to TRBJ2-2; TRBD1 is a possible D gene (6 bases). V was trimmed by 5 bases and J by 10 bases, leaving 11 bases between them. CDR1 and CDR2 (germline): SQVTM, ANQGSEA. CDR3 length equals 11 residues.

V gene TRBV2 combines with J gene TRBJ1-1; 7 nucleotides line up with TRBD1. Trimming cost V 10 bases and J 4 bases; bases outside gene matches: 9. Germline V gene sequence: CDR1 SNHLY, CDR2 FYNNEI. This CDR3 is built from 13 residues. Here the CDR3 DNA reads TGTGCCACCGCAGCAGGGGGGGGCACTGAAGCTTTCTTT. Translation: CATAAGGGTEAFF.

This clonotype showed up many times. The J gene is TRBJ2-7, the V gene TRBV13; D not resolved. This CDR3 comprises 13 residues. V dropped 4 bases and J dropped 2 bases, with 9 bases sitting between them. CDR1 and CDR2 (germline): PRHDT, FYEKMQ (reference sequence). The CDR3 region has the DNA TGTGCCAGCAGCTCGGGTCCTGCCTACGAGCAGTACTTC. This sequence encodes CASSSGPAYEQYF.

As to this clonotype: A read error may be the cause here, since a much bigger clone is one base away. V is TRBV19 and J is TRBJ1-2, with TRBD1 matching over 7 bases. CDR3 length: 13 amino acids. Trimming removed 7 bases from V and 4 bases from J; junction bases left unmatched: 6. CDR1 LNHDA and CDR2 SQIVND come from the germline V gene (reference sequence). Here the CDR3 reads CASMVGQSYGYTF. The DNA for the CDR3 is TGTGCCAGTATGGTGGGACAGAGCTATGGCTACACCTTC.

V and J are TRBV27 and TRBJ1-1, with 7 bases identical to TRBD1. Germline V gene lookup returns CDR1 MNHEY and CDR2 SMNVEV (reference sequence). Unmatched junction bases numbered 7, after V lost 2 bases and J lost 4 bases. The CDR3 loop spans 15 amino acids. CDR3 sequence: CASSLPQGYVTEAFF. In nucleotides, the CDR3 is TGTGCCAGCAGTTTACCACAGGGGTACGTCACTGAAGCTTTCTTT.

The CDR3 bases are TGTGCCAGTCGAAAAACAGGGTACGGCACTGAAGCTTTCTTT. Translation: CASRKTGYGTEAFF. The chain recombines TRBV19 with TRBJ1-1, with TRBD1 as a possible D gene (6 bases). Trimming took 8 bases from V and 4 from J, leaving 17 bases between them. Germline V gives CDR1 LNHDA, CDR2 SQIVND (reference sequence). This CDR3 is 14 amino acids long.

This chain uses TRBV10-2 with TRBJ1-6; no firm D call. The CDR3 sequence is 13 residues long. The germline V gene has CDR1 WSHSY and CDR2 SAAADI. Trimming took 6 bases from V and 7 from J, leaving 10 bases between them. The CDR3 loop is CASSSYTNSPLHF. In DNA form, the CDR3 reads TGCGCCAGCAGCTCCTATACCAATTCACCCCTCCACTTT.

This chain uses TRBV15 with TRBJ2-5; 13 bases are shared with TRBD2. The V and J ends lost 5 bases and 5 bases, in that order; junction bases with no gene match: 8. Germline CDR1 is LNHNV and CDR2 is YYDKDF (reference sequence). This CDR3 has 16 residues. CDR3 DNA sequence: TGTGCCACCAGCCTGCGACTAGCGGGGGGCGGTGAGACCCAGTACTTC. Its protein is CATSLRLAGGGETQYF.

V usage is TRBV20-1 and J usage is TRBJ1-2; tentative D call: TRBD1 (5 bases). The CDR3 extends over 13 amino acids. Trimming pared 2 bases from V and 8 bases from J, leaving 15 bases between. CDR1 is DFQATT, CDR2 SNEGSKA, per germline (reference sequence). Here the CDR3 reads CSARRGPGLGYTF. As DNA, the CDR3 is TGCAGTGCTAGACGGGGACCGGGCCTCGGCTACACCTTC.

Regarding this clonotype: Sequence at one end of the junction differs from germline and may be a read error. The V gene is TRBV7-7, the J gene TRBJ2-7, with D unresolved. CDR1 and CDR2 (germline): SSHAT, FNYEAQ (reference sequence). The length of the CDR3 is 13 residues. The CDR3 bases are TGTGCTAGCAGCTTGGCAGCCTCCTACGAGCAGTACTTC. It specifies CASSLAASYEQYF.

The chain links TRBV7-9 to TRBJ1-2, with D maybe TRBD1 (6 bases). Germline CDR1 SEHNR, CDR2 FQNEAQ (reference sequence). The CDR3 contains 15 residues. The ends were cut back, 5 bases at V and 6 bases at J, with 19 bases in the middle. CDR3 sequence: CASSQVLGARDGYTF. For the CDR3, the DNA is TGTGCCAGCAGCCAAGTATTGGGGGCCCGTGATGGCTACACCTTC. Full variable domain (outside the CDR3, taken from reference TRBV7-9 and TRBJ1-2): DTGVSQNPRHKITKRGQNVTFRCDPISEHNRLYWYRQTLGQGPEFLTYFQNEAQLEKSRLLSDRFSAERPKGSFSTLEIQRTEQGDSAMYLCASSQVLGARDGYTFGSGTRLTVV.

This clonotype was recorded at least ten times. The genes are TRBV10-3 and TRBJ1-6, with D unclear. This CDR3 spans 14 amino acids. Deletions cut 3 bases from V and 11 bases from J, with 14 bases between. Germline CDR1 reads ENHRY; CDR2 reads SYGVKD. CDR3 sequence reads: CAISDGFTGTPLHF. The CDR3 nucleotides read TGTGCCATCAGTGACGGGTTCACGGGGACACCCCTCCACTTT.

The J gene is TRBJ2-3, the V gene TRBV5-1; 11 bases fit TRBD2. V shed 2 bases and J 6 bases; nucleotides not matched to a gene: 5. This CDR3 comprises 15 residues. Germline V gives CDR1 SGHRS, CDR2 YFSETQ. The CDR3, as DNA: TGCGCCAGCAGCTTCCTAGCGGGGGGACGCGATACGCAGTATTTT. Amino acids: CASSFLAGGRDTQYF. Based on the CDR3 plus reference TRBV5-1 and TRBJ2-3, the full variable domain is KAGVTQTPRYLIKTRGQQVTLSCSPISGHRSVSWYQQTPGQGLQFLFEYFSETQRNKGNFPGRFSGRQFSNSRSEMNVSTLELGDSALYLCASSFLAGGRDTQYFGPGTRLTVL.

The CDR3 DNA reads as TGTGCCAGTAGTAGACAGGGGGCTTTCTATGGCTACACCTTC. Its translation is CASSRQGAFYGYTF. The chain couples TRBV19 to TRBJ1-2; 10 bases map to TRBD1. The ends lost 4 bases at V and 4 bases at J; junction bases unmatched: 3. The CDR3 is made up of 14 amino acids. Germline CDR1 LNHDA, CDR2 SQIVND (reference sequence).

J is TRBJ1-3 and V is TRBV2; D is uncertain. Germline-derived CDR1 and CDR2 are SNHLY and FYNNEI. The CDR3 is 16 amino acids. V shed 4 bases and J shed 4 bases, with 17 bases lying between them. The CDR3 loop reads CASSVVDTLIGNTIYF. CDR3 DNA: TGTGCCAGCAGTGTAGTAGATACCCTCATCGGAAACACCATATATTTT. The whole variable domain, filled in from reference TRBV2 and TRBJ1-3, reads EPEVTQTPSHQVTQMGQEVILRCVPISNHLYFYWYRQILGQKVEFLVSFYNNEISEKSEIFDDQFSVERPDGSNFTLKIRSTKLEDSAMYFCASSVVDTLIGNTIYFGEGSWLTVV.

The chain combines TRBV20-1 with TRBJ2-7, with D possibly being TRBD1 (6 bases). CDR3 length: 12 amino acids. The V gene's germline CDR1 is DFQATT and CDR2 SNEGSKA (reference sequence). Trimming stripped 6 bases from V and 5 bases from J, with 14 bases between. The CDR3 coding sequence is TGCAGTGCCTCCAGGGGACCCGACGAGCAGTACTTC. This codes for CSASRGPDEQYF.

The rearrangement uses TRBV7-2 and TRBJ2-7; D is ambiguous. Trimming shortened V by 5 bases and J by 7 bases, and 18 bases separated the two germline ends. From germline, CDR1 is SGHTA and CDR2 FQGNSA. The CDR3 runs 14 residues. CDR3 in amino acids: CASSPRNRALEQYF. The CDR3 DNA is TGTGCCAGCAGCCCCCGCAACCGAGCCTTGGAGCAGTACTTC.

In its sample, this clonotype was seen many times. The V gene is TRBV7-6, the J gene TRBJ2-1; D is undetermined. Trimming pared 3 bases from V and 6 bases from J, leaving 3 bases between. The germline gives CDR1 SGHVS, CDR2 FNYEAQ. The CDR3 sequence is 11 residues long. The CDR3, as DNA: TGTGCCAGCAGCTTTGGCAATGAGCAGTTCTTC. It specifies CASSFGNEQFF. The entire variable domain, with the rest obtained from reference TRBV7-6 and TRBJ2-1, is as follows: GAGVSQSPRYKVTKRGQDVALRCDPISGHVSLYWYRQALGQGPEFLTYFNYEAQQDKSGLPNDRFSAERPEGSISTLTIQRTEQRDSAMYRCASSFGNEQFFGPGTRLTVL.

The genes are TRBV12-3 or TRBV12-4 and TRBJ1-2; a weak D match, TRBD1 (5 bases). This CDR3 region has 12 residues. V lost 8 bases, J lost 4 bases, and 11 bases lay in between. The CDR3 DNA reads TGTGCCAGCTCTGACGGGGGCTATGGCTACACCTTC. Protein product: CASSDGGYGYTF.

The chain combines TRBV12-3 or TRBV12-4 with TRBJ1-1, with a weak D call TRBD1 (6 bases). The CDR3 runs to 15 residues. Between the trimmed V and J ends, which lost 5 bases and 0 bases, there was a span of 13 bases. This CDR3 is CASSQQGRMNTEAFF. DNA for the CDR3: TGTGCCAGCAGTCAACAGGGCCGCATGAACACTGAAGCTTTCTTT.

This clonotype was detected ten times or more. CDR3 in amino acids: CSATLGGEGNEQFF. CDR3 nucleotides: TGCAGTGCTACTTTAGGTGGGGAAGGCAATGAGCAGTTCTTC. The chain links TRBV20-1 to TRBJ2-1; D is unresolved. CDR1 and CDR2 (germline): DFQATT, SNEGSKA (reference sequence). Trimming took 4 bases from V and 6 from J, leaving 16 bases between them. The CDR3 has 14 amino acids.